The 4 T cell receptor beta chains presented below share a single source sample, sequenced in a study of vaccination and CD4 T cells after COVID-19. Treatment given: roughly 11-day PBMC culture with coronavirus spike peptide pools or control peptides (ViraFEST assay). Their cognate antigens are unknown. At the Johns Hopkins FTIC core, DNA taken from cultured CD4+ T cells was sequenced by way of the Oncomine TCR Beta short-read assay. TCRdb itself ran the PCR reads through MiXCR, one entry per CDR3 protein. Of approximately 26,000 distinct CDR3 sequences detected, over 60% appear once; the ten largest clones hold under 6.5%. The sample was CD4+ T cells from blood, cultured in vitro. The receptors stem from a human donor who had recovered from COVID-19.

The chain uses TRBV27 and TRBJ1-2; 8 bases match TRBD1. The CDR3 extends over 14 amino acids. Germline assignment: CDR1 MNHEY and CDR2 SMNVEV (reference sequence). With V trimmed by 3 bases and J by 7 bases, 7 bases remained unmatched. CDR3 sequence reads: CASSFFGQGSGYTF. DNA of the CDR3: TGTGCCAGCAGTTTCTTCGGACAGGGTAGTGGCTACACCTTC.

The chain uses TRBV20-1 and TRBJ1-1; D not certain. Trimming cost V 0 bases and J 5 bases, with 13 bases left between them. The germline gives CDR1 DFQATT, CDR2 SNEGSKA (reference sequence). This CDR3 has 14 amino acids. As DNA, the CDR3 is TGCAGTGCTAGAGAGGGAGGGTTCGGTACTGAAGCTTTCTTT. It encodes CSAREGGFGTEAFF.

V and J are TRBV20-1 and TRBJ1-1; 7 bases line up with TRBD1. Germline CDR1 reads DFQATT; CDR2 reads SNEGSKA (reference sequence). The junction had 8 bases not matched to a gene; V was cut back by 0 bases and J by 4 bases. The CDR3 is 15 residues long. CDR3 protein: CSARDRQGGSTEAFF. In nucleotides, the CDR3 is TGCAGTGCTAGAGATCGCCAAGGGGGCAGCACTGAAGCTTTCTTT.

The sample holds one count of this clonotype. The chain couples TRBV20-1 to TRBJ2-3; TRBD2 matches 9 bases. This CDR3 has 17 residues. CDR1 and CDR2 (germline): DFQATT, SNEGSKA (reference sequence). Losses at the gene ends were 1 base for V and 6 bases for J; bases not matched to a gene: 14. The CDR3 DNA follows: TGCAGTGCTAGAGGCGCCTATAGCGGGAGAGTTAGGGATACGCAGTATTTT. It is translated as CSARGAYSGRVRDTQYF.